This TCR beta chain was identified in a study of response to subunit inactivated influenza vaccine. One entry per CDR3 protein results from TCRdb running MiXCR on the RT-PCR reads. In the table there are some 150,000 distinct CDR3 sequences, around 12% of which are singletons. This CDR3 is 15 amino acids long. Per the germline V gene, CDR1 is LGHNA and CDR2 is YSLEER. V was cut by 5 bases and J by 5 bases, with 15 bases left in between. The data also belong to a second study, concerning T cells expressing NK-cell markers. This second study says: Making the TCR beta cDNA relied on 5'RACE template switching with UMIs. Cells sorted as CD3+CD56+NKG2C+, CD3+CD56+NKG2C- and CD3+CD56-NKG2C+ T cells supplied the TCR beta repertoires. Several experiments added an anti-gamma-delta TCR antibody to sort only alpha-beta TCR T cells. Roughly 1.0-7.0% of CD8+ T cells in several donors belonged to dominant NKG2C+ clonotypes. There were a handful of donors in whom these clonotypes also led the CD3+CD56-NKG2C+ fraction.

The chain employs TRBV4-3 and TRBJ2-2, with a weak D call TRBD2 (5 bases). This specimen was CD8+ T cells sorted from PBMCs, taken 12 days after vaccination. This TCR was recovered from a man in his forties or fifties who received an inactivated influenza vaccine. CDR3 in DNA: TGCGCCAGCAGCTATGGACCGCCGGGGACCGGGGAGCTGTTTTTT. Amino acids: CASSYGPPGTGELFF.